This T cell receptor (beta chain) was captured in a study of tissue T cells after allogeneic stem cell transplantation. General study results and limits: In patients and mice, blood and spleen missed much of tissue repertoire. This small cohort was clinically heterogeneous, and sampling depth was a limitation. Across patients, clones rarely overlapped, yet motif clusters were shared tissue-specifically.

As for this clone: Its antigen is unknown. All gene names here are mouse names. The read stops 1 residue short of the end of the CDR3; the missing end is completed from the germline J gene.

The CDR3 is 15 amino acids. J gave up 4 bases and V 4 bases, and 4 bases lay outside the gene matches. From germline, CDR1 is SGHDT and CDR2 FRDEAV. Stated time point: mouse harvest day 7 after allogeneic transplant. The graft held 10^6 splenic CD5+ T cells and 10^7 T-cell-depleted bone marrow cells. This mouse GVHD model was MHC-mismatched B6 to BALB/c, profiled day 7 or 14. Data came from immunoSEQ multiplex PCR; TCRdb stores just in-frame clones and leaves some out. This sample has over 7,000 clones, with 45% found just once. The receptor was derived from a female BALB/c mouse given C57BL/6 T cells with graft-versus-host disease after an allogeneic hematopoietic cell transplant. The chain has TRBV14 and TRBJ2-1; 11 bases align to TRBD2. The sequencing sample was made of gut tissue. The CDR3 region is CASSPRLGGYAEQFF. CDR3 DNA (partial): TGTGCCAGCAGTCCTCGACTGGGGGGGTATGCTGAGCAGTTC.